This TCR beta chain is from a study of T cell responses to AZD1222 COVID-19 vaccine (dated by TCRdb to the early 2020s). A note on the overall study: TCR sequencing was performed for about 240 trial participants, of whom some 200 were given two doses of AZD1222 and approximately 25 were given two doses of MenACWY control vaccine. Enrollment into the trials was organized by age into subgroups of 18-55, 56-69 and 70-plus years, and those subgroups contained around 150, 28 and 57 TCR-sequenced participants, respectively.

The study at large found these results: The 56-69-year group was small, and its depth increase did not reach significance, likely because of low power. Participants were mostly white British and included more females than males, and it was suggested by the authors that clonal diversity may have been underestimated. No day 14 peak-response samples were available, so repertoires were characterized only after the peak T cell response. Only five to seven AZD1222 recipients were SARS-CoV-2 seropositive at baseline, limiting conclusions about previously exposed vaccinees. After two AZD1222 doses, spike-specific TCR breadth and depth were significantly higher than at day 0 and than in MenACWY recipients. Reportedly, close to half of the unique spike-specific TCRs recognized epitopes lying outside the regions that are mutated in the B.1.351 and B.1.1.7 variants. CD4 TCRs associated with the vaccine covered the entire spike protein, and the dominant responses were in regions 160-218 and 743-854.

The time point label of this sample denotes: about 28 days (+/-7) after the second vaccine dose. AZD1222 recipients with second doses at about 4 weeks or about 12 weeks were pooled, because spike-specific TCR depth and breadth did not differ between schedules. Samples from vaccinated people were obtained from the UK trials COV001 and COV002, which included a single-blind randomized controlled phase 2/3 trial of AZD1222 (ChAdOx1 nCoV-19) in healthy adults. For TCRbeta chain sequencing, PBMC samples were collected from trial participants at day 0 and at day 28 after the second dose. Concerning this clone itself: Its antigen remains undetermined. The input lacks base qualities; no much larger clone sits a single base away.

The CDR3 regions of human TCRbeta chains were analyzed by immunosequencing. Regarding the original processing steps: TCRs in the repertoires were compared against a reference library of SARS-CoV-2-specific TCRs that had been generated with the MIRA antigen-specificity platform. Breadth meant the fraction of unique TCRs that were SARS-CoV-2-associated, whereas depth meant the fraction of total T cells that were SARS-CoV-2-associated. Using the MIRA data, each spike-specific TCR was mapped to the spike region that the TCR reacts to and placed in a CD4 or CD8 class. Log10-transformed breadth and depth values were compared by one-way ANOVA with Sidak's multiple comparisons tests. Not all clones reach the TCRdb copy of this immuneACCESS table, which keeps in-frame sequences only. Checked studies attribute under half of the gap to unresolved V genes and leave the rest unexplained. V and J calls and clone size are given by that table; D and trimming were obtained from the DNA. The sample table shows 95,000 to 100,000 clones, and around nine tenths are seen once. The ten largest clonotypes hold about 16% of the sample.

Material: peripheral blood, obtained 28 days after the second AZD1222 dose. The sequence came from an adult who received the AZD1222 COVID-19 vaccine.

In nucleotide form, the sequence is TGTGCCTGGAGTAAAGGACAGGGGGCATTTAACTATGGCTACACCTTC. Its protein product is CAWSKGQGAFNYGYTF. The rearrangement combines TRBV30 with TRBJ1-2, with 11 middle bases fitting TRBD1. Trimming accounts for 2 bases at V and 1 base at J, while the number of junction bases matched to no gene is 6. The CDR3 runs 16 amino acids, cysteine and phenylalanine included. Only the CDR3 portion is preserved as DNA: 48 bases, with reading frame beginning at the first base. The germline V gene (reference sequence) specifies GTSNPN as CDR1 and SVGIG as CDR2. When the CDR3 is completed using the reference TRBV30 and TRBJ1-2 genes on either side, the full variable domain is SQTIHQWPATLVQPVGSPLSLECTVEGTSNPNLYWYRQAAGRGLQLLFYSVGIGQISSEVPQNLSASRPQDRQFILSSKKLLLSDSGFYLCAWSKGQGAFNYGYTFGSGTRLTVV.